This T cell receptor beta chain was captured by sequencing in a study of early T cells in non-severe SARS-CoV-2 infection. V was pared by 11 bases and J by 7 bases, with 9 bases between. Germline V gene lookup returns CDR1 MDHEN and CDR2 SYDVKM. This CDR3 has 10 amino acids. In TCRdb, the 5' RACE reads were re-called with MiXCR into one record per CDR3 protein. In the table there are about 110,000 distinct CDR3 sequences, approximately 12% of which are singletons. This clonotype was sampled from an adult who was a healthcare worker with PCR-confirmed SARS-CoV-2 infection or an uninfected control (not recorded which). The sample consisted of whole blood. The chain has TRBV28 and TRBJ1-5, with D unclear. The CDR3 DNA reads as TGTGCCGTCTCAAGACAGCCCCAGCATTTT. Protein sequence: CAVSRQPQHF. Drawing the rest from reference TRBV28 and TRBJ1-5, the complete variable domain is DVKVTQSSRYLVKRTGEKVFLECVQDMDHENMFWYRQDPGLGLRLIYFSYDVKMKEKGDIPEGYSVSREKKERFSLILESASTNQTSMYLCAVSRQPQHFGDGTRLSIL.